This T cell receptor beta chain was identified during a study of a mutant IDH1 vaccine in newly diagnosed glioma (dated by TCRdb to the early 2020s). At the level of the whole study: Vaccination began 4-6 weeks after radiotherapy alone, or alongside temozolomide cycles in the chemotherapy-containing groups. The roughly 34 treated patients were approximately 62% male and around 40% female, with a mean age of roughly 40 years. Before enrollment, most patients had been given radiochemotherapy with temozolomide as standard therapy, while the rest had received either radiotherapy alone or temozolomide alone. Visit V12 was the week-35 safety follow-up and visit V13 was the week-47 end of study. Six visits were used for peripheral blood collection: V03 (baseline), V05, V07, V10, V12 and V13. For exploratory analyses, under 30 treated patients had longitudinal TCRB deep sequencing done wherever samples were available. The study at large found these results: Changes in the top peripheral T cell clonotypes picked up by TCRB sequencing did not appear to be linked to pseudoprogression. Selection of PBMC samples for TCRB deep sequencing was based on availability. The authors stated that sample limitations prevented analyses of patient blood samples from being reproduced. Across multiple MHC alleles, vaccine-induced immune responses were seen in 90% to 95% of patients.

Worth noting for this clone: Its antigen is not yet known. Qualities for individual bases were not recorded, and no much larger clone is one base off.

Libraries were prepared through the immunoSEQ multiplex PCR assay. The hsTCRB Kit was used according to the manufacturer's protocol to amplify rearranged TCR beta chain sequences. An Illumina MiSeq was used to sequence the TCRB libraries. Regarding the original processing steps: Demultiplexing, trimming and gene mapping were performed with the kit vendor's proprietary platform. TCRdb stores this immuneACCESS table with in-frame sequences only. Part of the clones is absent; in the studies checked, under half of the shortfall reflects unresolved V genes, and no reason is known for the rest. V and J calls and clone size are those listed in that table; D and trimming were worked out from the DNA. The sample table records some 70,000 clones; approximately 88% of these occur just once. Of the sample, about an eighth falls within the top ten clones. The sample's time point label is to be understood as: week 35, safety follow-up. Every vaccine dose consisted of 300 ug of a 20-mer mutant IDH1 peptide in Montanide, administered subcutaneously together with topical imiquimod. Patients were given eight vaccinations, in weeks 1, 3, 5, 7, 11, 15, 19 and 23, which matched visits V03 through V10. Donors had newly diagnosed WHO grade 3 or 4 IDH1-mutant astrocytomas with loss of nuclear ATRX. The samples were drawn from NOA16, a multicentre, single-arm, open-label phase I trial in Germany that tested a mutant IDH1 peptide vaccine in humans for the first time. The DNeasy Blood and Tissue Kit was used to extract genomic DNA from EDTA blood for TCRB sequencing.

Trimming leaves V shorter by 4 bases and J shorter by 5 bases, with the junction holding 11 bases beyond the gene matches. CDR1 LGHNA and CDR2 YSLEER are derived from the germline V gene. CDR3 length: 16 amino acids, cysteine to phenylalanine. Left in the record is the CDR3 DNA by itself, 48 bases read in frame from the first base. Recombination connected TRBV4-3 to TRBJ2-5, with 9 central nucleotides matching TRBD2. The sequencing here drew on PBMCs, taken from a glioma patient whose treatment included an IDH1 peptide vaccine. The sequence was obtained from a man between 18 and 29 years old with glioma. The base sequence is TGCGCCAGCAGCCGTGGCGGGAGGGCCGCAGGGGAGACCCAGTACTTC. Translation gives CASSRGGRAAGETQYF.